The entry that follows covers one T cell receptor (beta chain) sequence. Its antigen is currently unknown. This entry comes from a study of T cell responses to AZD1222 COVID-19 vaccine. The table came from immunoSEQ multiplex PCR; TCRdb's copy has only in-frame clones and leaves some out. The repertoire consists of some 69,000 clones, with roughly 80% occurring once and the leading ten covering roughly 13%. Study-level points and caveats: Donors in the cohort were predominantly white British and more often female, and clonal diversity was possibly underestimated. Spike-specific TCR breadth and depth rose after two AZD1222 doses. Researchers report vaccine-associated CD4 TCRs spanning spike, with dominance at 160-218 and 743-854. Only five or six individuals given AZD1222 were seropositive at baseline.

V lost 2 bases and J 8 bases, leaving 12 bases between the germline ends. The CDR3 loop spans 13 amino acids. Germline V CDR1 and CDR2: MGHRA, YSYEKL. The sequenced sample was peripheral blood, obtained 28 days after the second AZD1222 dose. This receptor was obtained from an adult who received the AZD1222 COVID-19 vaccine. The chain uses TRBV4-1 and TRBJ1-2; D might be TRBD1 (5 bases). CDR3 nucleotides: TGCGCCAGCAGCCAAACCGGGTCAGGGGGCTACACCTTC. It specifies CASSQTGSGGYTF.